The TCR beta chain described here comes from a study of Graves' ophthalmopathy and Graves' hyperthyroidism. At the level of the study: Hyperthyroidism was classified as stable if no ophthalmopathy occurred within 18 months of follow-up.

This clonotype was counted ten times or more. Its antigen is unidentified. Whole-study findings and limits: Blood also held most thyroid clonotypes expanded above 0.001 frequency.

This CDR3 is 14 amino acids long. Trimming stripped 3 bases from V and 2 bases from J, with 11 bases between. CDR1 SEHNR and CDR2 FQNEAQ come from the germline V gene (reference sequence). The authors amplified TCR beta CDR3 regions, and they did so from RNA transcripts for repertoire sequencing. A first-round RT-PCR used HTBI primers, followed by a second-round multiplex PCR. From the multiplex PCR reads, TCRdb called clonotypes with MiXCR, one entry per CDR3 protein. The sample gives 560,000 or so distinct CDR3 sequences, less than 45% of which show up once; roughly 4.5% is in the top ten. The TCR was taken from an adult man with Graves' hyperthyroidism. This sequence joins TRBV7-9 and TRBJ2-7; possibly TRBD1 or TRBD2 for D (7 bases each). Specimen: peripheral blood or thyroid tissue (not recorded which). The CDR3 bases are TGTGCCAGCAGCTTCAGGGGGGGAACCTACGAGCAGTACTTC. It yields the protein CASSFRGGTYEQYF. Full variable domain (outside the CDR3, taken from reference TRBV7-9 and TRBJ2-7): DTGVSQNPRHKITKRGQNVTFRCDPISEHNRLYWYRQTLGQGPEFLTYFQNEAQLEKSRLLSDRFSAERPKGSFSTLEIQRTEQGDSAMYLCASSFRGGTYEQYFGPGTRLTVT.